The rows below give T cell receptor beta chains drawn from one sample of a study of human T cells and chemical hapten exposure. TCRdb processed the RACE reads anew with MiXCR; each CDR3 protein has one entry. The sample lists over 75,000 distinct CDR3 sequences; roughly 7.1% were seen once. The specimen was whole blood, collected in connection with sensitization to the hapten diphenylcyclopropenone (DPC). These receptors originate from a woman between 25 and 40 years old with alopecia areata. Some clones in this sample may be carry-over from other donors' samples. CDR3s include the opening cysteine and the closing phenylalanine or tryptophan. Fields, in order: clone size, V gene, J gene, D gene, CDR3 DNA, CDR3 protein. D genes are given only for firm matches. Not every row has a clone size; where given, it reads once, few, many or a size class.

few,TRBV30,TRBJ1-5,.,TGTGCCTGGAGTGTATCGGGACTTTATCAGCCCCAGCATTTT,CAWSVSGLYQPQHF
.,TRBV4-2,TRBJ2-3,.,TGTGCCAGCAGCCAAGATGATACGCAGTATTTT,CASSQDDTQYF
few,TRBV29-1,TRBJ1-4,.,TGCAGCGTTGTAGTAAATGAAAAACTGTTTTTT,CSVVVNEKLFF
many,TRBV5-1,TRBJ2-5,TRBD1,TGCGCCAGCAGCTTGGTACCATCTGGAAGGGGGCTGGAGACCCAGTACTTC,CASSLVPSGRGLETQYF
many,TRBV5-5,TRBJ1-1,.,TGTGCCAGCAGCTTGTTGATTACGGCTCTGAACACTGAAGCTTTCTTT,CASSLLITALNTEAFF
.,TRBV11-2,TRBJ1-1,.,TGTGCCAGCAGCCTCCAGGGTGTGACAGCTTTCTTT,CASSLQGVTAFF
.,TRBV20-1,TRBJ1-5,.,TGCAGTGCTAGAGCGAGCAGGGAGAGTCAGCCCCAGCATTTT,CSARASRESQPQHF
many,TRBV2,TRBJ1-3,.,TGTGCCAGCTCTGCTTTAAACACCATATATTTT,CASSALNTIYF
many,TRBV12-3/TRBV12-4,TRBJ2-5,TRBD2,TGTGCCAGCAGTCTTGGGACTAGCGGGGGGGCCGTAGAGACCCAGTACTTC,CASSLGTSGGAVETQYF
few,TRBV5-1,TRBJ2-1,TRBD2,TGCGCCAGCAGTTTAATAGCGGGGGGAAACAATGAGCAGTTCTTC,CASSLIAGGNNEQFF
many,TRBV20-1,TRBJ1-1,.,TGCAGTGCATTACGCGATACTGAAGCTTTCTTT,CSALRDTEAFF
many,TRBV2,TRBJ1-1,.,TGTGCCAGCTCCGGGCGTTGGGGGAACACTGAAGCTTTCTTT,CASSGRWGNTEAFF